A selection of T cell receptor beta chains follows, all from one sample in a study of blood T cell repertoires in COVID-19. Sequencing was performed with immunoSEQ multiplex PCR; in TCRdb, only in-frame clones are kept and a portion is missing. The sample records roughly 230,000 clones, under 90% being singletons. The specimen was peripheral blood. These receptors all stem from a woman older than 75 with COVID-19, enrolled during active disease. CDR3s include the opening cysteine and the closing phenylalanine or tryptophan. D genes are given only for firm matches. The size field is filled for only some rows; it gives once, few, many or a size class.

V gene	clone size	D gene	J gene	CDR3 protein	CDR3 DNA
TRBV11-2	-	TRBD2	TRBJ2-1	CAWGSGEDYNEQFF	TGTGCCTGGGGTAGCGGGGAGGACTACAATGAGCAGTTCTTC
TRBV28	-	TRBD1	TRBJ2-7	CASQTGGNEQYF	TGTGCCAGCCAGACAGGGGGAAACGAGCAGTACTTC
TRBV5-1	once	-	TRBJ1-2	CASSLRSGIYGYTF	TGCGCCAGCAGCTTGCGGTCAGGGATCTATGGCTACACCTTC
TRBV18	-	-	TRBJ2-7	CASSRGADNYEQYF	TGTGCCAGCTCTCGGGGGGCAGATAACTACGAGCAGTACTTC
TRBV9	-	TRBD1	TRBJ1-1	CASSVQGQGGTEAFF	TGTGCCAGCAGCGTTCAAGGACAGGGGGGTACTGAAGCTTTCTTT
TRBV3-1/TRBV3-2	-	TRBD2	TRBJ2-3	CASSQEGGGGTDTQYF	TGTGCCAGCAGCCAAGAAGGCGGGGGGGGCACAGATACGCAGTATTTT
TRBV29-1	-	TRBD1	TRBJ2-5	CSVESAGGIKAQYF	TGCAGCGTTGAATCGGCAGGGGGCATAAAGGCCCAGTACTTC
TRBV6-2/TRBV6-3	-	TRBD1	TRBJ1-2	CASSYDRGARNYGYTF	TGTGCCAGCAGTTACGACAGGGGAGCTCGAAACTATGGCTACACCTTC
TRBV6-1	-	-	TRBJ1-1	CASSEFKVGGSTEAFF	TGTGCCAGCAGTGAATTTAAGGTTGGGGGGAGCACTGAAGCTTTCTTT
TRBV11-3	once	-	TRBJ1-6	CASSLEVTVYNSPLHF	TGTGCCAGCAGCTTAGAGGTGACAGTCTATAATTCACCCCTCCACTTT
TRBV11-2	once	TRBD1	TRBJ1-1	CASVGQGYTEAFF	TGTGCCAGCGTCGGACAGGGGTACACTGAAGCTTTCTTT
TRBV6-1	-	-	TRBJ1-4	CASSEGPATNEKLFF	TGTGCCAGCAGTGAAGGCCCAGCAACTAATGAAAAACTGTTTTTT
TRBV7-9	-	TRBD2	TRBJ2-1	CASTSEGWGGAYNEQFF	TGTGCCAGCACCTCCGAAGGCTGGGGGGGGGCCTACAATGAGCAGTTCTTC
TRBV5-6	-	-	TRBJ1-2	CASSEEANYGYTF	TGTGCCAGCAGCGAGGAGGCGAACTATGGCTACACCTTC
TRBV5-1	-	TRBD1	TRBJ1-6	CASSQQQGARSPLHF	TGCGCCAGCAGCCAACAACAGGGGGCGAGATCACCCCTCCACTTT
TRBV19	-	-	TRBJ2-3	CASTPPGQVPTDTQYF	TGTGCCAGTACCCCCCCCGGCCAGGTTCCCACAGATACGCAGTATTTT
TRBV7-3	-	-	TRBJ2-2	CASSLMAGVTGELFF	TGTGCCAGCAGCTTAATGGCAGGGGTCACCGGGGAGCTGTTTTTT
TRBV11-2	once	TRBD2	TRBJ2-5	CASSIGLAGPQETQYF	TGTGCCAGCAGCATAGGACTAGCGGGGCCTCAAGAGACCCAGTACTTC
TRBV25-1	-	TRBD1	TRBJ2-5	CASSDAGGRETQYF	TGTGCCAGCAGTGATGCAGGGGGTCGGGAGACCCAGTACTTC
TRBV30	many	-	TRBJ1-2	CAWRIDSHYGYTF	TGTGCCTGGAGGATCGACAGCCACTATGGCTACACCTTC
TRBV7-2	few	TRBD1	TRBJ1-1	CASSLEGTVNTEAFF	TGTGCCAGCAGCTTAGAGGGGACAGTGAACACTGAAGCTTTCTTT
TRBV30	-	-	TRBJ1-5	CAWSGPGYSNQPQHF	TGTGCCTGGAGTGGTCCGGGGTATAGCAATCAGCCCCAGCATTTT
TRBV7-9	-	-	TRBJ1-6	CASSLVQGNSPLHF	TGTGCCAGCAGCTTAGTACAGGGAAATTCACCCCTCCACTTT
TRBV10-2	-	-	TRBJ1-5	CASSEWQNSNQPQHF	TGCGCCAGCAGTGAGTGGCAGAATAGCAATCAGCCCCAGCATTTT
TRBV7-8	once	-	TRBJ1-4	CASTEGLKTTTNEKLFF	TGTGCCAGCACCGAGGGACTGAAGACGACAACTAATGAAAAACTGTTTTTT
TRBV10-1	-	-	TRBJ2-1	CASSPTSSYNEQFF	TGCGCCAGCAGTCCTACGAGCTCCTACAATGAGCAGTTCTTC
TRBV7-9	-	TRBD1	TRBJ2-7	CASSIGQGENSYEQYF	TGTGCCAGCAGCATCGGACAGGGGGAAAACTCCTACGAGCAGTACTTC
TRBV19	-	TRBD1	TRBJ1-4	CASSIQGARATNEKLFF	TGTGCCAGTAGTATACAGGGGGCCCGAGCAACTAATGAAAAACTGTTTTTT
TRBV10-1	-	-	TRBJ1-1	CASSHGVRRLNTEAFF	TGCGCCAGCAGTCACGGGGTGAGGCGGTTAAACACTGAAGCTTTCTTT
TRBV6-5	-	-	TRBJ2-5	CASTVFAQETQYF	TGTGCCAGCACAGTTTTCGCCCAAGAGACCCAGTACTTC
TRBV7-2	-	TRBD1	TRBJ1-2	CASSLTGQGSYGYTF	TGTGCCAGCAGCCTTACGGGACAGGGATCTTATGGCTACACCTTC
TRBV5-1	-	TRBD1	TRBJ1-2	CASSRGQGSFGYTF	TGCGCCAGCAGCCGCGGACAGGGATCTTTTGGCTACACCTTC
TRBV3-1/TRBV3-2	-	-	TRBJ1-1	CASSNLGRNTEAFF	TGTGCCAGCAGCAACTTGGGGAGGAACACTGAAGCTTTCTTT
TRBV6-2/TRBV6-3	-	TRBD2	TRBJ2-7	CASSYGLAGYYEQYF	TGTGCCAGCAGTTACGGGCTAGCGGGGTACTACGAGCAGTACTTC
TRBV13	-	TRBD1	TRBJ2-3	CASSSRQGLRGDNTDTQYF	TGTGCCAGCAGCTCCAGACAGGGGTTACGCGGGGATAACACAGATACGCAGTATTTT
TRBV10-3	-	-	TRBJ2-7	CAIMGGSYEQYF	TGTGCCATCATGGGGGGCTCCTACGAGCAGTACTTC
TRBV7-8	-	-	TRBJ1-5	CASSPREGNQPQHF	TGTGCCAGCAGCCCTCGGGAGGGCAATCAGCCCCAGCATTTT
TRBV27	-	-	TRBJ2-2	CASSLVDTNTGELFF	TGTGCCAGCAGTTTAGTGGACACGAACACCGGGGAGCTGTTTTTT
TRBV11-2	-	-	TRBJ1-2	CASSLDSGPNYGYTF	TGTGCCAGCAGCTTAGATTCCGGTCCTAACTATGGCTACACCTTC
TRBV14	-	TRBD2	TRBJ2-3	CASSQDLAGGWDTQYF	TGTGCCAGCAGCCAAGATCTCGCGGGGGGCTGGGATACGCAGTATTTT
TRBV2	-	TRBD1	TRBJ1-4	CASSLTKTGTNEKLFF	TGTGCCAGCAGCCTCACCAAGACAGGGACTAATGAAAAACTGTTTTTT
TRBV30	-	TRBD2	TRBJ2-3	CAWSRGAGTSGSTDTQYF	TGTGCCTGGAGTAGAGGGGCCGGGACTAGCGGGTCTACAGATACGCAGTATTTT
TRBV27	once	-	TRBJ1-2	CASRSLGVFDYGYTF	TGTGCCAGCAGATCCCTCGGGGTATTTGACTATGGCTACACCTTC
TRBV2	-	TRBD1	TRBJ1-6	CASSERRTGATSLHF	TGTGCCAGCAGTGAAAGGAGGACAGGGGCGACCAGCCTCCACTTT
TRBV19	once	-	TRBJ1-2	CASSIEAGESRDYGYTF	TGTGCCAGTAGTATAGAGGCAGGGGAGAGTCGGGACTATGGCTACACCTTC
TRBV6-5	-	-	TRBJ1-1	CASWALSQGPFIF	TGTGCCAGCTGGGCCCTATCACAGGGTCCTTTCATCTTT
TRBV19	-	TRBD1	TRBJ2-2	CATRGQGTTGELFF	TGTGCCACCAGGGGACAGGGGACCACCGGGGAGCTGTTTTTT
TRBV7-6	-	-	TRBJ2-5	CASSLALRQGGETQYF	TGTGCCAGCAGCTTAGCGCTTAGGCAAGGCGGGGAGACCCAGTACTTC
TRBV3-1/TRBV3-2	-	TRBD1	TRBJ2-5	CASSLTGGETQYF	TGTGCCAGCAGCTTGACAGGGGGGGAGACCCAGTACTTC
TRBV2	few	-	TRBJ1-2	CASRETGYGYTF	TGTGCCAGCAGGGAGACGGGTTATGGCTACACCTTC
TRBV2	-	TRBD2	TRBJ2-3	CASSELAGGTVQYF	TGTGCCAGCAGTGAACTAGCGGGGGGTACAGTGCAGTATTTT
TRBV18	few	-	TRBJ1-5	CASSRLSNQPQHF	TGTGCCAGCTCACGACTAAGCAATCAGCCCCAGCATTTT